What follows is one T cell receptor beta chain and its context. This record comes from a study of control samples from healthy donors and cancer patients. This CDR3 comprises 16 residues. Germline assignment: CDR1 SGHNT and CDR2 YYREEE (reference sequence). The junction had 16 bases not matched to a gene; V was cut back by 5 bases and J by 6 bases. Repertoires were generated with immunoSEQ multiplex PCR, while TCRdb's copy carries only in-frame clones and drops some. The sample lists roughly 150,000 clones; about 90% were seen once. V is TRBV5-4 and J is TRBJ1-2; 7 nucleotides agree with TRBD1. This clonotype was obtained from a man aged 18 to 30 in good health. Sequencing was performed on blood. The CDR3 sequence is CASSPIDRVLLHGYTF. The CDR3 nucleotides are TGTGCCAGCAGTCCGATTGACAGGGTACTGTTGCATGGCTACACCTTC.